This T cell receptor beta chain was identified in a study of regulatory T cells in long-lasting Graves disease. Germline V gives CDR1 SGHTA, CDR2 FQGNSA. The CDR3 is 15 amino acids. With 5 bases removed from V and 1 base from J, the gap between germline ends came to 14 bases. Combining iRepertoire HTBI primers with Arm-PCR of CDR3 regions, the authors built TCR beta libraries. Original methodology: Samples revealed 50 to 70 TRBV and over 12 TRBJ segments. MiXCR, applied by TCRdb to the multiplex PCR reads, yields one record per CDR3 protein. The V and J calls and clone size are TCRdb's, not the authors'. Altogether approximately 350,000 distinct CDR3 sequences are present, roughly a sixth being singletons, with the ten largest covering 25% to 30%. The time point denotes: newly diagnosed GD, antithyroid drugs for less than 3 months. TCR sequences were obtained from RNA taken from PBMCs. Separately, the same data were catalogued under a study of T cells in Graves' hyperthyroidism and ophthalmopathy.

This sample comprised peripheral blood mononuclear cells (PBMCs), obtained at new diagnosis, from a patient treated with antithyroid drugs. The rearrangement joins TRBV7-2 to TRBJ1-2, with TRBD1 as a possible D gene (6 bases). This TCR was recovered from a man in his forties with Graves disease. The DNA for the CDR3 is TGTGCCAGCAGCCCTCGGACAGTCTATAACTATGGCTACACCTTC. Its protein is CASSPRTVYNYGYTF.